Listed below are T cell receptor beta chains from one sample, sequenced in a study of Ad26.COV2.S vaccination and SARS-CoV-2 variants. The data were produced by immunoSEQ multiplex PCR, yet TCRdb's version contains in-frame clones alone and is incomplete. The sample has about 180,000 clones; around nine tenths are singletons. The sample was peripheral blood, taken after recovery from COVID-19. These TCRs come from a human donor who had recovered from COVID-19. Both conserved end residues are trimmed from each CDR3.

TRBV19	TRBJ2-1	ASSTGTRQF
TRBV12-3/TRBV12-4	TRBJ1-5	ASSLLSDQPQH
TRBV3-1/TRBV3-2	TRBJ1-2	ASSDGRGRLGYT
TRBV11-2	TRBJ2-7	ASSLGQAKVYEQY
TRBV7-9	TRBJ2-4	ASRLAGQQENIQY
TRBV4-1	TRBJ2-7	ASSGGTGWTYEQY
TRBV5-1	TRBJ2-7	ASSNLDRVPYEQY
TRBV5-4	TRBJ1-3	ASSLVGSGNTIY
TRBV5-5	TRBJ1-4	ASSWTDEKLF
TRBV2	TRBJ2-2	ASSELTGGTGELF
TRBV23-1	TRBJ1-6	ASSQSIGSHSYNSPLH
TRBV29-1	TRBJ2-7	SVEDAGGSEQY
TRBV24-1	TRBJ1-2	ATSAGGTTGYT
TRBV6-1	TRBJ1-2	ASSDPQGETGGILDGYT
TRBV7-8	TRBJ2-1	ASSRVLAGVFYNEQF
TRBV7-8	TRBJ1-2	ASSPEPQGALGYT
TRBV29-1	TRBJ1-2	SVQQGRHGYT
TRBV9	TRBJ2-2	ASSLTGGTNTGELF
TRBV7-2	TRBJ1-4	ASSSQAREKLF
TRBV3-1/TRBV3-2	TRBJ1-2	ASSRAGTALGYT
TRBV28	TRBJ1-4	ASSLAGTNEKLF
TRBV5-5	TRBJ2-1	ASRLGVGGYNEQF